This T cell receptor beta chain was sequenced during a study of T cell responses to AZD1222 COVID-19 vaccine (dated by TCRdb to the early 2020s). Turning to the overall study: A total of 230 to 250 trial participants underwent TCR sequencing, of whom 200 to 220 had received two doses of AZD1222 and around 25 had received two doses of the MenACWY control vaccine. Trial participants were enrolled into age subgroups of 18-55, 56-69 and 70-plus years, which contained about 150, 28 and 57 TCR-sequenced participants, respectively.

The CDR3 contains 13 residues, cysteine and phenylalanine counted. The CDR3 DNA has 39 bases and is translated from base 1. The germline V gene (reference sequence) supplies CDR1 LGHDT and CDR2 YNNKEL. V was cut back by 3 bases and J by 4 bases, leaving a gap of 7 bases between them. This sample's time point label indicates: about 28 days (+/-7) after the second vaccine dose. AZD1222 recipients with second doses at about 4 weeks or about 12 weeks were pooled, because spike-specific TCR depth and breadth did not differ between schedules. Samples from vaccinated people were obtained from the UK trials COV001 and COV002, which included a single-blind randomized controlled phase 2/3 trial of AZD1222 (ChAdOx1 nCoV-19) in healthy adults. For TCRbeta chain sequencing, PBMC samples were collected from trial participants at day 0 and at day 28 after the second dose. Results the study describes overall, beyond this receptor: Reportedly, close to half of the unique spike-specific TCRs recognized epitopes lying outside the regions that are mutated in the B.1.351 and B.1.1.7 variants. After two AZD1222 doses, both the breadth and the depth of spike-specific TCRs were significantly higher than at day 0 and than in MenACWY recipients. Because no day 14 peak-response samples were available, the repertoires could be characterized only after the peak T cell response. Conclusions about previously exposed vaccinees are limited because only six or seven AZD1222 recipients were SARS-CoV-2 seropositive at baseline. In the small 56-69-year group, the increase in depth fell short of significance, most likely because of low power. Vaccine-associated CD4 TCRs spanned the whole spike protein, with dominant responses in regions 160-218 and 743-854. Participants were mostly white British and included more females than males, and it was suggested by the authors that clonal diversity may have been underestimated.

Comment on this clone: The specificity of this receptor is unknown. Per-nucleotide qualities are absent, and no much larger clonotype sits a single base away.

The CDR3 regions of human TCRbeta chains were subjected to immunosequencing. On the authors' methods: TCRs in the repertoires were compared against a reference library of SARS-CoV-2-specific TCRs that had been generated with the MIRA antigen-specificity platform. Breadth was defined as the fraction of unique TCRs that were SARS-CoV-2-associated, and depth was defined as the fraction of total T cells that were SARS-CoV-2-associated. Using the MIRA data, every spike-specific TCR was mapped to the spike region that the TCR reacted to and assigned to either a CD4 or a CD8 class. Log10-transformed breadth and depth values were compared by one-way ANOVA with Sidak's multiple comparisons tests. TCRdb carries this immuneACCESS record with in-frame sequences only. Its versions omit some clonotypes, under half of them owing to an unresolved V gene in the studies checked, with the rest unexplained. V and J calls and clone size are given by that table; D and trimming were obtained from the DNA. The sample data list 180,000 or so clones, and 88% of these were observed just once. The ten most abundant clones make up 20% to 30% of the sample.

The sequence links TRBV3-1 (or the pseudogene TRBV3-2) to TRBJ1-3; TRBD1 is possibly the D segment (5 matching bases). The source is an adult who received the AZD1222 COVID-19 vaccine. The source was peripheral blood, collected 28 days after the second AZD1222 dose. The CDR3 protein: CASSQEGGNTIYF. The DNA is TGTGCCAGCAGCCAGGAGGGGGGAAACACCATATATTTT.